The 29 T cell receptor beta chains in this list originate from one sample, sequenced in a study of T cell changes during pregnancy in multiple sclerosis. Sequencing used immunoSEQ multiplex PCR; TCRdb keeps in-frame clones, though not all of them. The sample contains roughly 100,000 clones, 91% of which appear only once. This specimen was peripheral blood, taken after pregnancy. These TCRs come from a female donor with multiple sclerosis, enrolled in a pregnancy study.

The V and J genes are TRBV5-1 and TRBJ2-5, with 7 bases lining up with TRBD1. Germline CDR1 is SGHRS and CDR2 is YFSETQ. This CDR3 contains 16 residues. J lost 5 bases, V lost 0 bases, and 10 bases had no gene match. CDR3 nucleotides: TGCGCCAGCAGCTTGGAGAGAGGGGGCGATCGGGAGACCCAGTACTTC. It encodes CASSLERGGDRETQYF.

The V and J genes are TRBV5-1 and TRBJ1-1; 8 nucleotides line up with TRBD1. The J segment lost 1 base and the V segment lost 4 bases, leaving 3 bases of the junction unmatched. This CDR3 contains 14 residues. Germline CDR1 reads SGHRS; CDR2 reads YFSETQ. The CDR3 bases are TGCGCCAGCAGCACCGGGACAGGGAACACTGAAGCTTTCTTT. Translation: CASSTGTGNTEAFF. Full variable domain (rest looked up from reference TRBV5-1 and TRBJ1-1): KAGVTQTPRYLIKTRGQQVTLSCSPISGHRSVSWYQQTPGQGLQFLFEYFSETQRNKGNFPGRFSGRQFSNSRSEMNVSTLELGDSALYLCASSTGTGNTEAFFGQGTRLTVV.

V usage is TRBV7-9 and J usage is TRBJ2-7; tentative D call: TRBD2 (6 bases). The germline V gene has CDR1 SEHNR and CDR2 FQNEAQ (reference sequence). Trimming removed 5 bases from V and 2 bases from J, with 16 bases in between. There are 15 residues in the CDR3. CDR3 sequence (DNA): TGTGCCAGCAGCCCGGGAGTAGTGGAAACCTACGAGCAGTACTTC. Protein: CASSPGVVETYEQYF.

The J gene is TRBJ1-4, the V gene TRBV18; tentative D call: TRBD1 (6 bases). This CDR3 has 15 residues. The germline V gene has CDR1 KGHSH and CDR2 LQKENI. The V end lost 4 bases, the J end lost 1 base, and 10 bases lay between the germline ends. The CDR3, as DNA: TGTGCCAGCTCACTCACAGGGAAAACTAATGAAAAACTGTTTTTT. Translation gives CASSLTGKTNEKLFF. Using reference TRBV18 and TRBJ1-4 for the parts outside the CDR3, the full variable domain is NAGVMQNPRHLVRRRGQEARLRCSPMKGHSHVYWYRQLPEEGLKFMVYLQKENIIDESGMPKERFSAEFPKEGPSILRIQQVVRGDSAAYFCASSLTGKTNEKLFFGSGTQLSVL.

This clone was seen only once. CDR3 amino acids: CASRPPVSRVSGNTIYF. For the CDR3, the DNA is TGTGCCAGCAGGCCTCCCGTTTCCCGAGTTTCTGGAAACACCATATATTTT. This rearrangement joins TRBV7-9 to TRBJ1-3; D remains ambiguous. Germline CDR1 SEHNR, CDR2 FQNEAQ (reference sequence). There are 17 residues in the CDR3. Trimming took off 6 bases at V and 1 base at J, with 19 bases between the two ends.

Here the CDR3 DNA reads TGTGCCAGCAACAGCGGACAGGCGGGTGAGCAGTACTTC. This encodes CASNSGQAGEQYF. This rearrangement joins TRBV9 to TRBJ2-7, with 7 positions matching TRBD1. This CDR3 region has 13 residues. Germline CDR1 and CDR2: SGDLS and YYNGEE. The junction had 10 bases not matched to a gene; V was cut back by 6 bases and J by 7 bases.

V is TRBV7-6 and J is TRBJ2-7; TRBD1 aligns across 12 bases. V gave up 5 bases and J gave up 4 bases; unmatched junction bases: 6. Germline V lookup: CDR1 SGHVS, CDR2 FNYEAQ. The CDR3 covers 15 residues. The CDR3 loop is CASSPGTGGVYEQYF. The CDR3 bases are TGTGCCAGCAGCCCCGGGACAGGGGGCGTTTACGAGCAGTACTTC.

The chain is built from TRBV11-2 and TRBJ1-2, with TRBD1 matching 9 bases. J lost 8 bases, V lost 1 base, and 2 bases had no gene match. The length of the CDR3 is 13 residues. CDR1 is SGHAT, CDR2 FQNNGV, per germline. The CDR3 nucleotides read TGTGCCAGCAGCTTAGGGACAGGGGTCGGCTACACCTTC. Encoded protein: CASSLGTGVGYTF.

V is TRBV27 and J is TRBJ2-1, with 11 bases aligning to TRBD1. The CDR3 has 15 amino acids. Germline V gene data show CDR1 as MNHEY and CDR2 as SMNVEV (reference sequence). The V and J ends lost 6 bases and 7 bases, in that order; junction bases with no gene match: 8. CDR3 amino acids: CASRTGTGGGNEQFF. CDR3 nucleotide sequence: TGTGCCAGCAGAACCGGGACAGGGGGTGGGAATGAGCAGTTCTTC.

The rearrangement uses TRBV4-1 and TRBJ2-3; 8 nucleotides line up with TRBD2. This CDR3 is 17 amino acids long. V trimming: 0 bases; J trimming: 4 bases; junction bases outside the gene matches: 9. Germline-derived CDR1 and CDR2 are MGHRA and YSYEKL. The DNA of the CDR3 is TGCGCCAGCAGCCAAGACTTGGGACTAGAAAGTGCAGATACGCAGTATTTT. It codes for CASSQDLGLESADTQYF.

This clone ranks as medium-sized. The junction and the germline gene differ at one end; a read error may be behind it. This rearrangement joins TRBV7-7 to TRBJ2-1; TRBD2 aligns across 11 bases. This CDR3 region has 15 residues. Per the germline V gene, CDR1 is SSHAT and CDR2 is FNYEAQ (reference sequence). DNA of the CDR3: TGTGCTAGCAGCTTAGGACTAGCGGGTTCCCGGGAGCAGTTCTTC. It yields the protein CASSLGLAGSREQFF.

Regarding this clone: This same CDR3 is encoded by further DNA sequences in the sample. V usage is TRBV27 and J usage is TRBJ2-1, with unresolved D. CDR3 length equals 13 residues. Germline V gene lookup returns CDR1 MNHEY and CDR2 SMNVEV (reference sequence). V gave up 5 bases and J gave up 0 bases, with 5 bases separating them. In DNA, the CDR3 is TGTGCCAGCAGTCTCAGCTCCTACAATGAGCAGTTCTTC. Its protein is CASSLSSYNEQFF.

This clone was observed once. V is TRBV25-1 and J is TRBJ1-2, with 9 positions matching TRBD1. The trim removed 7 bases at V and 7 bases at J, leaving 16 bases unmatched. Germline V gene lookup returns CDR1 MGHDK and CDR2 SYGVNS. The CDR3 has 16 amino acids. This CDR3 reads CASTESGTGLSLGYTF. CDR3 in DNA: TGTGCCAGCACCGAATCCGGGACAGGGTTAAGTCTTGGCTACACCTTC.

The chain carries TRBV9 and TRBJ1-2, with a weak D call TRBD1 (5 bases). V was cut by 0 bases and J by 7 bases, with 10 bases left in between. CDR3 length equals 13 residues. Germline loops: CDR1 SGDLS, CDR2 YYNGEE. Here the CDR3 DNA reads TGTGCCAGCAGCGTAGTGGGTGGGGCTGGCTACACCTTC. This translates into CASSVVGGAGYTF.

This sequence joins TRBV30 and TRBJ1-6; 8 bases are shared with TRBD1. The junction had 5 bases not matched to a gene; V was cut back by 0 bases and J by 7 bases. CDR3 size: 15 residues. In germline, CDR1 is GTSNPN, CDR2 SVGIG (reference sequence). CDR3 coding DNA: TGTGCCTGGAGTGTACGGACAGGGACGAATTCACCCCTCCACTTT. This translates into CAWSVRTGTNSPLHF.

The chain couples TRBV7-8 to TRBJ2-7; 7 positions agree with TRBD1. CDR3 length: 12 amino acids. Germline V lookup: CDR1 SGHVS, CDR2 FQNEAQ. The ends lost 2 bases at V and 5 bases at J; junction bases unmatched: 0. The CDR3 DNA reads TGTGCCAGCAGCTTAAGGGGGCACGAGCAGTACTTC. Its protein product is CASSLRGHEQYF.

The CDR3 DNA reads as TGTGCCAGCAGCTCCGGAAGGGACAGCAGCTCCTACAATGAGCAGTTCTTC. Protein sequence: CASSSGRDSSSYNEQFF. This chain links TRBV7-9 with TRBJ2-1; 7 bases are a match to TRBD1. The CDR3 runs 17 residues. V lost 4 bases, J lost 0 bases, and 9 bases stayed unmatched. The germline V gene encodes CDR1 SEHNR and CDR2 FQNEAQ (reference sequence). Combining the CDR3 with reference TRBV7-9 and TRBJ2-1 gives the whole variable domain DTGVSQNPRHKITKRGQNVTFRCDPISEHNRLYWYRQTLGQGPEFLTYFQNEAQLEKSRLLSDRFSAERPKGSFSTLEIQRTEQGDSAMYLCASSSGRDSSSYNEQFFGPGTRLTVL.

The V and J genes are TRBV18 and TRBJ1-3, with TRBD1 as a possible D gene (6 bases). Germline V gives CDR1 KGHSH, CDR2 LQKENI. The CDR3 has 15 residues. Trimming stripped 4 bases from V and 0 bases from J, with 10 bases between. The CDR3 reads CASSRGPSSGNTIYF. The DNA of the CDR3 is TGTGCCAGCTCACGGGGGCCGAGCTCTGGAAACACCATATATTTT.

The genes are TRBV12-5 and TRBJ2-4, with 10 bases matching TRBD2. Trimming removed 1 base from V and 15 bases from J; junction bases left unmatched: 15. Germline V lookup: CDR1 LGHNT, CDR2 FRNRAP. The CDR3 length is 16 residues. CDR3 bases: TGTGCTAGTGGTTTGGGACCCACCCCAGCGGGGGGGTCTAGGTACTTC. This translates into CASGLGPTPAGGSRYF.

This chain uses TRBV9 with TRBJ1-2, with TRBD1 as a possible D gene (5 bases). Germline CDR1 SGDLS, CDR2 YYNGEE. CDR3 length: 15 residues. Trimming removed 0 bases at V and 8 bases at J, with 17 bases between. Written as DNA, the CDR3 is TGTGCCAGCAGCGTAGATGATGGTCTATGGGGCGGCTACACCTTC. The encoded protein is CASSVDDGLWGGYTF.

In nucleotides, the CDR3 is TGTGCCAGCAGCCCACGACAGCTTACCACTCGAGCTAACTATGGCTACACCTTC. Its translation: CASSPRQLTTRANYGYTF. The V call is TRBV7-8, the J call TRBJ1-2; tentatively, D is TRBD1 (5 bases). The ends were cut back, 5 bases at V and 0 bases at J, with 22 bases in the middle. The CDR3 loop spans 18 amino acids. Germline V CDR1 and CDR2: SGHVS, FQNEAQ.

This chain uses TRBV6-1 with TRBJ2-1; 15 nucleotides align to TRBD2. The trim removed 4 bases at V and 2 bases at J, leaving 6 bases unmatched. Germline V gene lookup returns CDR1 MNHNS and CDR2 SASEGT. The CDR3 length is 18 residues. The CDR3 nucleotides read TGTGCCAGCAGTGGGGGACTAGCGGGGGGTACCACCTACAATGAGCAGTTCTTC. It yields the protein CASSGGLAGGTTYNEQFF.

This clone was counted at least ten times. A much larger clone sits a single nucleotide away, making a read error possible. The V and J genes are TRBV19 and TRBJ1-2; D is unresolved. The CDR3 contains 11 residues. The germline gives CDR1 LNHDA, CDR2 SQIVND (reference sequence). V was clipped by 5 bases and J by 4 bases, with 5 bases between them. The CDR3 DNA reads TGTGCCAGTAGTCACAGCTATGGCTACACCTTC. Residues: CASSHSYGYTF.

In DNA form, the CDR3 reads TGTGCCAGCTGTAACAGGGGGAGCACAGATACGCAGTATTTT. Translating gives CASCNRGSTDTQYF. The V call is TRBV2, the J call TRBJ2-3; 8 bases align to TRBD1. The CDR3 runs to 14 residues. V lost 8 bases, J lost 0 bases, and 4 bases stayed unmatched. Germline V CDR1 and CDR2: SNHLY, FYNNEI.

The chain employs TRBV5-1 and TRBJ2-3, with 8 bases matching TRBD1. The CDR3 is 16 amino acids. Germline V gene lookup returns CDR1 SGHRS and CDR2 YFSETQ. V shed 4 bases and J 5 bases; nucleotides not matched to a gene: 12. The CDR3 here is CASSLSLDRVQDTQYF. CDR3 DNA sequence: TGCGCCAGCAGCCTGTCCTTGGACAGGGTACAAGATACGCAGTATTTT.

The chain combines TRBV7-9 with TRBJ1-4; 9 nucleotides match TRBD1. Germline assignment: CDR1 SEHNR and CDR2 FQNEAQ (reference sequence). Losses at the gene ends were 5 bases for V and 3 bases for J; bases not matched to a gene: 10. This CDR3 comprises 17 residues. Written as DNA, the CDR3 is TGTGCCAGCAGCCAGTGGGGACAGGGAGTCTCTAATGAAAAACTGTTTTTT. This sequence encodes CASSQWGQGVSNEKLFF.

J is TRBJ2-7 and V is TRBV9, with D tentatively TRBD2 (6 bases). The V end was cut by 4 bases, the J end by 6 bases, with 23 bases between. Germline V gene lookup returns CDR1 SGDLS and CDR2 YYNGEE. This CDR3 contains 16 residues. Written as DNA, the CDR3 is TGTGCCAGCAGCCCAAAAGTGGGACTTGGGGAAGGCGAGCAGTACTTC. Protein sequence: CASSPKVGLGEGEQYF.

This rearrangement joins TRBV6-5 to TRBJ2-5; 9 positions agree with TRBD1. CDR1 and CDR2 (germline): MNHEY, SVGAGI. The CDR3 sequence is 14 residues long. J lost 4 bases, V lost 6 bases, and 6 bases had no gene match. CDR3 residues: CASRGQGGGETQYF. The DNA for the CDR3 is TGTGCCAGCAGGGGACAGGGAGGGGGAGAGACCCAGTACTTC.

The chain joins TRBV4-1 to TRBJ2-2; TRBD2 agrees at 10 bases. V shed 1 base, J shed 4 bases, and the junction held 6 bases outside the gene matches. Germline V gene sequence: CDR1 MGHRA, CDR2 YSYEKL. The CDR3 contains 17 residues. CDR3 in DNA: TGCGCCAGCAGCCAAGGGCTAGCGGGGGCCGTCACCGGGGAGCTGTTTTTT. It encodes CASSQGLAGAVTGELFF.